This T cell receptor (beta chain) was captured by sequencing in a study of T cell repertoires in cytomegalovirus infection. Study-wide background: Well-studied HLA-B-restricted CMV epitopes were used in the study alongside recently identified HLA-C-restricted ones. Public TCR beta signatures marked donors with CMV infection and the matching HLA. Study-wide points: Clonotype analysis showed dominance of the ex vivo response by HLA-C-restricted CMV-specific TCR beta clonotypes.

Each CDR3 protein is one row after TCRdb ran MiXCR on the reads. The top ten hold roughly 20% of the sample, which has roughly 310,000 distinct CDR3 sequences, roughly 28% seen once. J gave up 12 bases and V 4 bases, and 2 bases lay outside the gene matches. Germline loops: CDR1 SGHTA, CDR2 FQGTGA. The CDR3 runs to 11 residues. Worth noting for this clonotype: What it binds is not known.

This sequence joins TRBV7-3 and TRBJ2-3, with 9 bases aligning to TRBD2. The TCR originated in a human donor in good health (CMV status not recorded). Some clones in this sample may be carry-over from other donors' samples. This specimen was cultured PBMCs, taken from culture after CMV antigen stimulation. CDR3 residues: CASSSSGVQYF. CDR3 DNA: TGTGCCAGCAGCTCTAGCGGGGTACAGTATTTT.